This TCR beta chain was found in a study of read filtering for tumor transcriptome and immune sequencing. This library used around 400 ng RNA and molecular barcoded adaptors spanning alpha/delta and beta/gamma chains. From the reads, TCRdb called clonotypes with MiXCR, one entry per CDR3 protein. Among over 50,000 distinct CDR3 sequences listed, roughly 19% were seen once. The germline gives CDR1 DFQATT, CDR2 SNEGSKA (reference sequence). V lost 0 bases to trimming and J lost 5 bases, with 17 bases between them. CDR3 length: 15 residues. This clonotype has ten or more counts. This chain connects TRBV20-1 to TRBJ2-7; D perhaps matches TRBD1 (6 bases). The sample consisted of a population of CD138-negative cells sorted from bone marrow. This TCR was recovered from a donor at least 40 years old with multiple myeloma. The CDR3 region is CSARDAVGAGHEQYF. The CDR3, as DNA: TGCAGTGCTAGAGATGCGGTGGGGGCGGGCCACGAGCAGTACTTC.